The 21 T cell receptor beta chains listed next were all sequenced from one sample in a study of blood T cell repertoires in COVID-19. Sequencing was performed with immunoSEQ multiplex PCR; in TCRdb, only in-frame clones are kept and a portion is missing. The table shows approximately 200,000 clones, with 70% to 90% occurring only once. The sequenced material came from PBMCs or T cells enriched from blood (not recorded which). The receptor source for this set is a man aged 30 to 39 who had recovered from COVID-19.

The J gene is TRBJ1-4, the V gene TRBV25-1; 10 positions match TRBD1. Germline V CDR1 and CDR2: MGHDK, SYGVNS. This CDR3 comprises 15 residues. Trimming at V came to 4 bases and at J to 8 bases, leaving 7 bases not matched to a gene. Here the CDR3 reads CASSVRGTGAEKLFF. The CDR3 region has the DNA TGTGCCAGCAGTGTTCGAGGGACAGGGGCCGAAAAACTGTTTTTT. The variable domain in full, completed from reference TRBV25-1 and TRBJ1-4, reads EADIYQTPRYLVIGTGKKITLECSQTMGHDKMYWYQQDPGMELHLIHYSYGVNSTEKGDLSSESTVSRIRTEHFPLTLESARPSHTSQYLCASSVRGTGAEKLFFGSGTQLSVL.

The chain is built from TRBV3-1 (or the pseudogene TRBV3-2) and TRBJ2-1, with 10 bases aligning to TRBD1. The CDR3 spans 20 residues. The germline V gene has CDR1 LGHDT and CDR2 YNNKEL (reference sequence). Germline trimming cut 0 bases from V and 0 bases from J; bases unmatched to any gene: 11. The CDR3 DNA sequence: TGTGCCAGCAGCCAAGAACGACTTTGGACAGGGGGTCGCTCCTACAATGAGCAGTTCTTC. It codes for CASSQERLWTGGRSYNEQFF.

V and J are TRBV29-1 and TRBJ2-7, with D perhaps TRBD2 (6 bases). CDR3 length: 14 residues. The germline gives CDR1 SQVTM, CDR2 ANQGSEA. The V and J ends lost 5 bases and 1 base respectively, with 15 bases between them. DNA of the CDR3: TGCAGCGTTAAAAGGACTATAGGGTCCTACGAGCAGTACTTC. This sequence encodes CSVKRTIGSYEQYF.

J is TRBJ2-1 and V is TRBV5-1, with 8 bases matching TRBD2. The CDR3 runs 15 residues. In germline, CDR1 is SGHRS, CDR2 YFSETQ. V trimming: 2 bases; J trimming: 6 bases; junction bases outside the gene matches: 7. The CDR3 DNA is TGCGCCAGCAGCTTAGCGGGAGTCAAAGGCAATGAGCAGTTCTTC. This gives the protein CASSLAGVKGNEQFF. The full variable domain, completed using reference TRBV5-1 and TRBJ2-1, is KAGVTQTPRYLIKTRGQQVTLSCSPISGHRSVSWYQQTPGQGLQFLFEYFSETQRNKGNFPGRFSGRQFSNSRSEMNVSTLELGDSALYLCASSLAGVKGNEQFFGPGTRLTVL.

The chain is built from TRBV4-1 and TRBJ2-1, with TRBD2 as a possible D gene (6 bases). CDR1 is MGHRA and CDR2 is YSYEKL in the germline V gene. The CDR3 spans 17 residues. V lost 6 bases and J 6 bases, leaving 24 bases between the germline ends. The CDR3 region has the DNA TGCGCCAGCAGTCGCCGGGACTCCGATAGTCTTCTCAATGAGCAGTTCTTC. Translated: CASSRRDSDSLLNEQFF.

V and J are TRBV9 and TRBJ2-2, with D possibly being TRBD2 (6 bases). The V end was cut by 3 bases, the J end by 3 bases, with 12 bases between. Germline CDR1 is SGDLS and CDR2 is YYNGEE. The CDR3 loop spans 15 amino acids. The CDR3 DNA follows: TGTGCCAGCAGCGCCCGGGACTCCTACACCGGGGAGCTGTTTTTT. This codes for CASSARDSYTGELFF.

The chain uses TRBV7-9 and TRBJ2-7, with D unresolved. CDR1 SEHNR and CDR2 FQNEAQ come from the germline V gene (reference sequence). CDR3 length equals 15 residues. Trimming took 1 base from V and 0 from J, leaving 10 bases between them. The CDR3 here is CASSLGTNPSYEQYF. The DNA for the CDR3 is TGTGCCAGCAGCTTAGGTACTAATCCCTCCTACGAGCAGTACTTC.

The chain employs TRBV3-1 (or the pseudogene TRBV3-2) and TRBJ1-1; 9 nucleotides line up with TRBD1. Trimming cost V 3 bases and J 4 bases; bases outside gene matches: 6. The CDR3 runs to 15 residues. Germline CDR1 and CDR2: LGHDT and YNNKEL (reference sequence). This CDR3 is CASSHLKTGGTEAFF. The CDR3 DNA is TGTGCCAGCAGCCACCTAAAGACAGGGGGCACTGAAGCTTTCTTT.

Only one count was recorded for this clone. This chain's CDR3 is CASSLGTGKYNQPQHF. DNA for the CDR3: TGTGCCAGCAGCCTCGGGACAGGGAAGTACAATCAGCCCCAGCATTTT. This chain joins TRBV3-1 (or the pseudogene TRBV3-2) and TRBJ1-5; 9 nucleotides align to TRBD1. The germline gives CDR1 LGHDT, CDR2 YNNKEL (reference sequence). This CDR3 region has 16 residues. The V and J ends lost 4 bases and 3 bases, in that order; junction bases with no gene match: 7.

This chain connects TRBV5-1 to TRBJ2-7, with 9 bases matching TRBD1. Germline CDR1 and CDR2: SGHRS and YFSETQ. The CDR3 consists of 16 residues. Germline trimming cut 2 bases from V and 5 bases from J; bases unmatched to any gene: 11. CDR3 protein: CASSFQPGTGRHEQYF. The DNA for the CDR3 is TGCGCCAGCAGCTTCCAACCCGGGACAGGGAGGCACGAGCAGTACTTC.

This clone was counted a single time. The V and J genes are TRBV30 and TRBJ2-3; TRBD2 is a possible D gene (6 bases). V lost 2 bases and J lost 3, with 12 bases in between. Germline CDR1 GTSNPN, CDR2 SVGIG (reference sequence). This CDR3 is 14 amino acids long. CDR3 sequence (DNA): TGTGCCTGGAGTCAGGGAGGTTGGACAGATACGCAGTATTTT. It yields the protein CAWSQGGWTDTQYF. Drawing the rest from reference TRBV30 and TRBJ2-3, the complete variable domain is SQTIHQWPATLVQPVGSPLSLECTVEGTSNPNLYWYRQAAGRGLQLLFYSVGIGQISSEVPQNLSASRPQDRQFILSSKKLLLSDSGFYLCAWSQGGWTDTQYFGPGTRLTVL.

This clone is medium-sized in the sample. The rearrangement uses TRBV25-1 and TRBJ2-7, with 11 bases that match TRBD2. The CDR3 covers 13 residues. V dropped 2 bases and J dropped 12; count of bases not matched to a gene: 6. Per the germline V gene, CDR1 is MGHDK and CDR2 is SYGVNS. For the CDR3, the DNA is TGTGCCAGCAGTGAAACGGGACTAGCGGTATCGTACTTC. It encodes CASSETGLAVSYF.

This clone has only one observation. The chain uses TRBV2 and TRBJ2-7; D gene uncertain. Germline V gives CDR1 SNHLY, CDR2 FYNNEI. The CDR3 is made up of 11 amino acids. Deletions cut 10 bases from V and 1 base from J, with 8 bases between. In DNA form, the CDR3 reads TGTGCCACCACGGAGTCCTACGAGCAGTACTTC. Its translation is CATTESYEQYF.

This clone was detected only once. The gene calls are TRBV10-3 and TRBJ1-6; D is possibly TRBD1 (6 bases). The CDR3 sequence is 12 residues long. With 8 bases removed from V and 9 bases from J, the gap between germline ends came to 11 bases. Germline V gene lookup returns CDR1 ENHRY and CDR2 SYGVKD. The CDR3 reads CAIGTGRSPLHF. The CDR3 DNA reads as TGTGCCATCGGCACAGGGCGTTCACCCCTCCACTTT.

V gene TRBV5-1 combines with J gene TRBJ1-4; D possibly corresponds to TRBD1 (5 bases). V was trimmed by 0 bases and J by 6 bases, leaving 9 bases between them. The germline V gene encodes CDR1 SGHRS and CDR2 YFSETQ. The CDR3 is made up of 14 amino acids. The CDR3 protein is CASSLEGSYEKLFF. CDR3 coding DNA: TGCGCCAGCAGCTTGGAGGGGTCTTATGAAAAACTGTTTTTT.

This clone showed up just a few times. This chain's CDR3 is CASSFPGQMNTEAFF. For the CDR3, the DNA is TGTGCCAGCAGCTTTCCCGGACAGATGAACACTGAAGCTTTCTTT. The chain is built from TRBV13 and TRBJ1-1, with a possible D match to TRBD1 (6 bases). The CDR3 consists of 15 residues. V lost 3 bases to trimming and J lost 0 bases, with 11 bases between them. Germline CDR1 is PRHDT and CDR2 is FYEKMQ (reference sequence).

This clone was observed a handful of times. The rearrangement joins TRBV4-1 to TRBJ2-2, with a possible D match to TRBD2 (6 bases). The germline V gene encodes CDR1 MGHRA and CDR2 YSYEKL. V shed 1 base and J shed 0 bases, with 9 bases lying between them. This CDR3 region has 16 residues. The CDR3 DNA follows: TGCGCCAGCAGCCAAGTCCCGGGGGCGAACACCGGGGAGCTGTTTTTT. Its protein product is CASSQVPGANTGELFF.

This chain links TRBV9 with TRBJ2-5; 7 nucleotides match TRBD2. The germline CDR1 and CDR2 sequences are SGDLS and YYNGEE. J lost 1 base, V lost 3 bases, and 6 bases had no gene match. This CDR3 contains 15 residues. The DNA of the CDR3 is TGTGCCAGCAGCGCCGGGACTACCCTCCAAGAGACCCAGTACTTC. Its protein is CASSAGTTLQETQYF.

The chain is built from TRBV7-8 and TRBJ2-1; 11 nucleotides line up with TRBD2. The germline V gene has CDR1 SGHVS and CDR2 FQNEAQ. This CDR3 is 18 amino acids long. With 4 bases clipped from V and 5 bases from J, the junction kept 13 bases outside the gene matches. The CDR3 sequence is CASSSRTSGRVNDNEQFF. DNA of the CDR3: TGTGCCAGCAGCTCGCGGACTAGCGGGCGAGTTAACGACAATGAGCAGTTCTTC.

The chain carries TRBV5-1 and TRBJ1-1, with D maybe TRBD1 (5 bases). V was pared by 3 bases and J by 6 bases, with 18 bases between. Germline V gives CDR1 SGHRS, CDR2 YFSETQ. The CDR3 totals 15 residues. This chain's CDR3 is CASSYGQPGRAEAFF. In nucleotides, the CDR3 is TGCGCCAGCAGCTACGGACAACCTGGCAGGGCTGAAGCTTTCTTT.

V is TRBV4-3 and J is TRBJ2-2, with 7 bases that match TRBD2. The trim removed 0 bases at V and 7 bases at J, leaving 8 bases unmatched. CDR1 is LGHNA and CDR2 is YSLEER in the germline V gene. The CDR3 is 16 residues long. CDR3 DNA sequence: TGCGCCAGCAGCCAAGATCCTGCGGGAGCCGGCGGGGAGCTGTTTTTT. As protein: CASSQDPAGAGGELFF.